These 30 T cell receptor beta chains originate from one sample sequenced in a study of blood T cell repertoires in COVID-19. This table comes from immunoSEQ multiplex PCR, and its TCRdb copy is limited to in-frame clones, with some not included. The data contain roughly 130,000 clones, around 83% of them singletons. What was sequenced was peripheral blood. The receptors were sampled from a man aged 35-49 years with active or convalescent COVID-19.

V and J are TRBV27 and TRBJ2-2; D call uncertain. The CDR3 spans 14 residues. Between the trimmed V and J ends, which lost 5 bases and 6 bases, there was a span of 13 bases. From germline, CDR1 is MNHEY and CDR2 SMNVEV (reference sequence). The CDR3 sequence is CASSTEPGSGELFF. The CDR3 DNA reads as TGTGCCAGCAGTACAGAGCCCGGTTCCGGGGAGCTGTTTTTT.

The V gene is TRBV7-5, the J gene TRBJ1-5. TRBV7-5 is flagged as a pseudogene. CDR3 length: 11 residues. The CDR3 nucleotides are TGTGTCAGACCTTTATTTCAGCCCCAGCATTTT. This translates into CVRPLFQPQHF.

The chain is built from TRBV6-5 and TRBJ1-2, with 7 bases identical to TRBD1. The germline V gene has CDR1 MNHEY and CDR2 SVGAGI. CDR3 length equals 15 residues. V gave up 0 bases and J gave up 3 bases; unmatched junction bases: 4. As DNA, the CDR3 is TGTGCCAGCAGTTACTCGCAGGGGGGCTACTATGGCTACACCTTC. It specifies CASSYSQGGYYGYTF.

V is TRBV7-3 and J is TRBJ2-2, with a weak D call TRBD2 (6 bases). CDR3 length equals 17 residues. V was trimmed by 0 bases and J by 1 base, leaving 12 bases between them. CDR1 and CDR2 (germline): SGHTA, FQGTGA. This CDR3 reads CASSLTSGGQNTGELFF. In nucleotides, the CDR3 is TGTGCCAGCAGCTTAACTAGCGGCGGTCAGAACACCGGGGAGCTGTTTTTT.

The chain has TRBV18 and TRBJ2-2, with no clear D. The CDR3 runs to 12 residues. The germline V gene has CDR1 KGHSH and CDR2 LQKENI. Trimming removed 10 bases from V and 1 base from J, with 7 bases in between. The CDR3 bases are TGTGCCATACAGATGAACACCGGGGAGCTGTTTTTT. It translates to CAIQMNTGELFF.

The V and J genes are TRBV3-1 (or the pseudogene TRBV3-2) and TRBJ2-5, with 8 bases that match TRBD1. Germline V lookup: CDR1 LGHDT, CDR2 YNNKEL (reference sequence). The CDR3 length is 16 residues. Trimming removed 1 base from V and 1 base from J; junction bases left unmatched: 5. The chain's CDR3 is CASSQVWTGRQETQYF. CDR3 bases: TGTGCCAGCAGCCAAGTCTGGACAGGGCGCCAAGAGACCCAGTACTTC.

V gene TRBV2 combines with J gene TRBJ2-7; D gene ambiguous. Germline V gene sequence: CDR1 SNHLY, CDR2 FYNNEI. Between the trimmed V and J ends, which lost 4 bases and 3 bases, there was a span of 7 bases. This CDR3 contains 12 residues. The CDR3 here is CASSVQSYEQYF. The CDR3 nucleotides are TGTGCCAGCAGTGTACAGAGCTACGAGCAGTACTTC.

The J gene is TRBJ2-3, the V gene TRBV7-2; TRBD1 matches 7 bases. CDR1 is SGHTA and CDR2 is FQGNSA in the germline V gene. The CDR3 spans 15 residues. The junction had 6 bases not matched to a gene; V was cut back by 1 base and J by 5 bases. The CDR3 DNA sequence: TGTGCCAGCAGCTTAGTCGGGACAGATTTAGATACGCAGTATTTT. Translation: CASSLVGTDLDTQYF. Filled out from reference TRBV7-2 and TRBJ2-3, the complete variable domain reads GAGVSQSPSNKVTEKGKDVELRCDPISGHTALYWYRQSLGQGLEFLIYFQGNSAPDKSGLPSDRFSAERTGGSVSTLTIQRTQQEDSAVYLCASSLVGTDLDTQYFGPGTRLTVL.

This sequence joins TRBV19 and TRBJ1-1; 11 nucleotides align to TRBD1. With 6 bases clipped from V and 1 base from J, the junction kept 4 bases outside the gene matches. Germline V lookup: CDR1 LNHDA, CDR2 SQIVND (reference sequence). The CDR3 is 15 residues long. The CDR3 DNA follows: TGTGCCAGTAGAAGGGACAGGGGGAAGAACACTGAAGCTTTCTTT. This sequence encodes CASRRDRGKNTEAFF.

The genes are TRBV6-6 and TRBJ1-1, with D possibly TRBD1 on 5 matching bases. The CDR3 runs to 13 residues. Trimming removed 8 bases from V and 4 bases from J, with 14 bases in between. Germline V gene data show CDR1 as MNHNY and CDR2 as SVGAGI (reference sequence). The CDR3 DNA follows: TGTGCCAGCCCCACGTCCGGGGGCACTGAAGCTTTCTTT. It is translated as CASPTSGGTEAFF.

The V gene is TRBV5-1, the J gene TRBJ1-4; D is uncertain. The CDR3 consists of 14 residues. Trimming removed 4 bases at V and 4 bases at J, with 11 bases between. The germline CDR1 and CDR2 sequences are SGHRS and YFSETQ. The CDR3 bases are TGCGCCAGCAGCCGTACAGACGGTAATGAAAAACTGTTTTTT. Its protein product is CASSRTDGNEKLFF.

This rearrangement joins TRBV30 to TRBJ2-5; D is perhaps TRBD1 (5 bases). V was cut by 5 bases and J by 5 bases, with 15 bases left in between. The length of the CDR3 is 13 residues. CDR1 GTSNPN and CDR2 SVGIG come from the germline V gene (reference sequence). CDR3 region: CAWVNGARETQYF. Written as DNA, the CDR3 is TGTGCCTGGGTTAATGGGGCGCGGGAGACCCAGTACTTC.

CDR3 nucleotide sequence: TGTGCCAGCAGCTTGTTGGGAGCAGGGGATGGTGAGACCCAGTACTTC. The encoded protein is CASSLLGAGDGETQYF. The chain uses TRBV5-6 and TRBJ2-5, with D tentatively TRBD1 (6 bases). V was trimmed by 1 base and J by 5 bases, leaving 18 bases between them. Germline CDR1 and CDR2: SGHDT and YYEEEE. The CDR3 has 16 residues.

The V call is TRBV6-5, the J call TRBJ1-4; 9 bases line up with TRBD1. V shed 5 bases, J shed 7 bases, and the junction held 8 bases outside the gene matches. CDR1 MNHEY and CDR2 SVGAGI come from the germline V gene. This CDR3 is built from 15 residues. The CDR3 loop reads CASSLRDRVAEKLFF. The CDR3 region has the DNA TGTGCCAGCAGTCTCCGGGACAGGGTGGCTGAAAAACTGTTTTTT.

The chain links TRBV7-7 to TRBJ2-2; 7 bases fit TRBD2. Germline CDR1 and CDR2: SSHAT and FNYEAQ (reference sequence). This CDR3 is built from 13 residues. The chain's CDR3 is CAGGGRSTGELFF. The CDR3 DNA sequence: TGTGCTGGGGGGGGTCGGTCCACCGGGGAGCTGTTTTTT.

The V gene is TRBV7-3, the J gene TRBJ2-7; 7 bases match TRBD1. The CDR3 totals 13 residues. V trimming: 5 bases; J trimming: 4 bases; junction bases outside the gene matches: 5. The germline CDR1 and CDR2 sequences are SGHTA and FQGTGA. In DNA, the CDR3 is TGTGCCAGCAGCCTAGGGACAGAATACGAGCAGTACTTC. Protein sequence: CASSLGTEYEQYF.

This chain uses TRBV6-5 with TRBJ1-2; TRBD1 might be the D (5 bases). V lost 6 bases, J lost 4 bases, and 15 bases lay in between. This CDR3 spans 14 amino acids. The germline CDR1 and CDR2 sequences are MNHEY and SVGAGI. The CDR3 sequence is CASRAAQGLYGYTF. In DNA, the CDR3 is TGTGCCAGCAGGGCCGCGCAGGGTCTCTATGGCTACACCTTC.

In DNA form, the CDR3 reads TGTGCCAGCAGCCAAGATCTAGCGGGGGGCACAGATACGCAGTATTTT. It is translated as CASSQDLAGGTDTQYF. The chain uses TRBV4-2 and TRBJ2-3, with 10 bases matching TRBD2. The germline CDR1 and CDR2 sequences are LGHNA and YNFKEQ. The CDR3 has 16 amino acids. The ends lost 0 bases at V and 1 base at J; junction bases unmatched: 1.

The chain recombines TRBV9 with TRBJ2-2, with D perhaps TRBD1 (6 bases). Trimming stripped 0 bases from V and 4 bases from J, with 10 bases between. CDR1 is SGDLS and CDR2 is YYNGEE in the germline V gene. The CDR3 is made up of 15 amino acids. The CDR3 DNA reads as TGTGCCAGCAGCGTAGCTCAGGGGACCACCGGGGAGCTGTTTTTT. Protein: CASSVAQGTTGELFF.

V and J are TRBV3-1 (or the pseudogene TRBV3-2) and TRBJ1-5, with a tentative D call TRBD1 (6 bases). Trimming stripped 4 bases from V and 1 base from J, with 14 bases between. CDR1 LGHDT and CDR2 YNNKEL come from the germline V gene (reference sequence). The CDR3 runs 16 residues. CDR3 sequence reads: CASSLSLTGSNQPQHF. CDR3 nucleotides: TGTGCCAGCAGCCTCTCCTTGACAGGAAGCAATCAGCCCCAGCATTTT.

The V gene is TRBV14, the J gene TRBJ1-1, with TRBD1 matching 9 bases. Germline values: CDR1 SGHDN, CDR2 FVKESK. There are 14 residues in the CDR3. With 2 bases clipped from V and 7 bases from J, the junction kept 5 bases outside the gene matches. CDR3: CASSQTGGRSEAFF. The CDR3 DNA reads TGTGCCAGCAGCCAAACAGGGGGCCGAAGTGAAGCTTTCTTT.

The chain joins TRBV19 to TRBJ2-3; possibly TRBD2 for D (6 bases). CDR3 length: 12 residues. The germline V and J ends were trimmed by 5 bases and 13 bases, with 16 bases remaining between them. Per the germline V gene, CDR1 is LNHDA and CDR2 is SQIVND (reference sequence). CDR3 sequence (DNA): TGTGCCAGTAGTTCCAGGGACTCTCGCAAGTATTTT. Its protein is CASSSRDSRKYF.

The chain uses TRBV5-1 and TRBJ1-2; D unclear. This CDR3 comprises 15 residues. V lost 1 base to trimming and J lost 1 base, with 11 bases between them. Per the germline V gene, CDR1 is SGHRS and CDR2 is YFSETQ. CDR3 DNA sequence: TGCGCCAGCAGCTTGCACCAGAAAGTTAACTATGGCTACACCTTC. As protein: CASSLHQKVNYGYTF.

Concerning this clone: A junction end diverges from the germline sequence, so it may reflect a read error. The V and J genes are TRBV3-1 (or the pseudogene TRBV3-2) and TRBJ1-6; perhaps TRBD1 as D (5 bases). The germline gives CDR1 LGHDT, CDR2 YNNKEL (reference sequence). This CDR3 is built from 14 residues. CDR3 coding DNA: TGTGCCAGCAGCTCGACCGGGACTAATTCACCCCCCCACTTT. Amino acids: CASSSTGTNSPPHF.

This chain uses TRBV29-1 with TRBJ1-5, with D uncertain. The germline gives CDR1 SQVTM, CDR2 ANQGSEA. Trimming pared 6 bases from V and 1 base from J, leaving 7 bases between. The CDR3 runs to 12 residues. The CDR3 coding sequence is TGCAGCGTCTCGGGAAGCAATCAGCCCCAGCATTTT. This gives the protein CSVSGSNQPQHF.

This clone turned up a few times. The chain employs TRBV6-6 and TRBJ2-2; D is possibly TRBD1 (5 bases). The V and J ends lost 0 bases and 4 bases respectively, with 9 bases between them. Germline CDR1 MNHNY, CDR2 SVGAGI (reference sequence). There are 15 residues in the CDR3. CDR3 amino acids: CASSYSQGRTGELFF. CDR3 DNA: TGTGCCAGCAGTTACTCTCAGGGCCGCACCGGGGAGCTGTTTTTT.

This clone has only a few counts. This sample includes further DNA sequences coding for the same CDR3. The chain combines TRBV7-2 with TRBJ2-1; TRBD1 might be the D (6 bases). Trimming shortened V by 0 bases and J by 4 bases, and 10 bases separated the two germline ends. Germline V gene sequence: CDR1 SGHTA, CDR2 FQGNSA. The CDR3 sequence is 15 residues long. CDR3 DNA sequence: TGTGCCAGCAGCTTAGCGGCAGGGGTTTACAATGAGCAGTTCTTC. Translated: CASSLAAGVYNEQFF.

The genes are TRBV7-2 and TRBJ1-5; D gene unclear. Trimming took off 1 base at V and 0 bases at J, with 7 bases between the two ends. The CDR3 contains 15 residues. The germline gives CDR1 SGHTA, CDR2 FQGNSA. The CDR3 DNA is TGTGCCAGCAGCTTAGTGTCGGTTAGCAATCAGCCCCAGCATTTT. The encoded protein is CASSLVSVSNQPQHF. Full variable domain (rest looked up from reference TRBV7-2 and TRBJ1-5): GAGVSQSPSNKVTEKGKDVELRCDPISGHTALYWYRQSLGQGLEFLIYFQGNSAPDKSGLPSDRFSAERTGGSVSTLTIQRTQQEDSAVYLCASSLVSVSNQPQHFGDGTRLSIL.

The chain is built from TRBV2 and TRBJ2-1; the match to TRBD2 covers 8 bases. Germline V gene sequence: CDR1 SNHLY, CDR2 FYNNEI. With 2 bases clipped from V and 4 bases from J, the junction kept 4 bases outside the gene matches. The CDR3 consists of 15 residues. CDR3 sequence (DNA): TGTGCCAGCAGTGAATTAGCGGGGAGATACAATGAGCAGTTCTTC. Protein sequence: CASSELAGRYNEQFF. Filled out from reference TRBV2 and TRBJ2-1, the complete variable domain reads EPEVTQTPSHQVTQMGQEVILRCVPISNHLYFYWYRQILGQKVEFLVSFYNNEISEKSEIFDDQFSVERPDGSNFTLKIRSTKLEDSAMYFCASSELAGRYNEQFFGPGTRLTVL.

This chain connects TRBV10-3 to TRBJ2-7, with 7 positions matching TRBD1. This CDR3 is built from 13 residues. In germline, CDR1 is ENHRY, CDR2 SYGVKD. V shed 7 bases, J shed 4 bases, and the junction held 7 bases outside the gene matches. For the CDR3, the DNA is TGTGCCATCAATCAACAGGGGAGATACGAGCAGTACTTC. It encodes CAINQQGRYEQYF.